Listed below are T cell receptor beta chains from one sample, sequenced in a study of regulatory T cells in long-lasting Graves disease. TCRdb passed the multiplex PCR reads through MiXCR, listing each CDR3 protein once. This sample yields roughly 420,000 distinct CDR3 sequences, of which 14% are seen a single time; roughly 15% belongs to the top ten. This same sample was also taken into another study, of T cells in Graves' hyperthyroidism and ophthalmopathy.

The starting material was peripheral blood mononuclear cells (PBMCs), obtained at new diagnosis, from a patient treated with antithyroid drugs. These receptors came from a woman aged 50 to 60 with Graves disease. Both conserved end residues are part of each CDR3. D genes are given only for firm matches. A row's size may be missing; if present it is once, few, many or a size class.

j_call	clone_size	d_call	v_call	cdr3_aa	cdr3_nt
TRBJ2-5	many	NA	TRBV7-6	CASSIVIQETQYF	TGTGCCAGCAGCATTGTCATACAAGAGACCCAGTACTTC
TRBJ2-1	few	NA	TRBV6-2/TRBV6-3	CASSRADYNEQFF	TGTGCCAGTTCGAGGGCGGATTACAATGAGCAGTTCTTC
TRBJ2-1	NA	TRBD2	TRBV13	CASSWGGGHNEQFF	TGTGCCAGCAGCTGGGGGGGGGGACACAATGAGCAGTTCTTC
TRBJ2-3	many	TRBD2	TRBV28	CASSSPGLAYTDTQYF	TGTGCCAGCAGTTCACCGGGACTAGCGTACACAGATACGCAGTATTTT
TRBJ2-3	many	TRBD2	TRBV28	CASSLMKRGYTDTQYF	TGTGCCAGCAGTTTAATGAAGCGGGGTTACACAGATACGCAGTATTTT
TRBJ2-2	many	NA	TRBV2	CASSERGDGELFF	TGTGCCAGCAGTGAAAGGGGAGACGGGGAGCTGTTTTTT
TRBJ2-5	NA	TRBD1	TRBV9	CASSVGDRGRRETQYF	TGTGCCAGCAGCGTAGGAGACAGGGGGCGCCGGGAGACCCAGTACTTC
TRBJ2-3	many	TRBD2	TRBV2	CASSPGLGHTQYF	TGTGCCAGCAGTCCGGGACTAGGACATACGCAGTATTTT
TRBJ2-3	once	NA	TRBV6-1	CASRDGDTQYF	TGTGCCAGCAGGGATGGTGATACGCAGTATTTT
TRBJ2-1	many	NA	TRBV11-2	CASSLIYRVDNEQFF	TGTGCCAGCAGCTTAATATACAGGGTTGACAATGAGCAGTTCTTC
TRBJ2-1	many	TRBD2	TRBV5-1	CASSVLPSGTYNEQFF	TGCGCCAGCAGCGTACTACCTAGCGGGACTTACAATGAGCAGTTCTTC
TRBJ2-5	NA	TRBD2	TRBV28	CASSLNPRTSEETQYF	TGTGCCAGCAGTTTAAACCCTCGGACTAGCGAAGAGACCCAGTACTTC
TRBJ1-4	many	TRBD1	TRBV27	CASSAVRDSEKLFF	TGTGCCAGCAGTGCCGTGCGGGACAGTGAAAAACTGTTTTTT
TRBJ2-4	NA	NA	TRBV7-9	CASSFDAGLVQNIQYF	TGTGCCAGCAGTTTTGACGCCGGGCTAGTCCAAAACATTCAGTACTTC
TRBJ2-1	NA	NA	TRBV12-5	CASGRGGEQFF	TGTGCTAGTGGAAGGGGAGGTGAGCAGTTCTTC
TRBJ1-1	many	NA	TRBV10-2	CASSESYSGTEAFF	TGCGCCAGCAGTGAGTCTTATTCGGGCACTGAAGCTTTCTTT
TRBJ2-5	few	NA	TRBV7-9	CAGSSRRDKLLETQYF	TGTGCCGGCAGCTCACGACGGGACAAATTGTTAGAGACCCAGTACTTC
TRBJ2-5	many	NA	TRBV12-3/TRBV12-4	CASRGRGPETQYF	TGTGCCAGCAGGGGGAGGGGGCCGGAGACCCAGTACTTC
TRBJ2-3	many	NA	TRBV13	CASLRGGGVTDTQYF	TGTGCCAGCCTTAGGGGAGGAGGGGTCACAGATACGCAGTATTTT
TRBJ1-2	many	NA	TRBV6-1	CASSDGGAAGKANYGYTF	TGTGCCAGCAGTGATGGGGGTGCGGCAGGGAAAGCTAACTATGGCTACACCTTC
TRBJ2-7	few	TRBD2	TRBV7-6	CASSLAPGTSATYEQYF	TGTGCCAGCAGCTTAGCACCCGGGACTAGCGCCACCTACGAGCAGTACTTC
TRBJ2-1	many	NA	TRBV11-2	CASSLEYSHNEQFF	TGTGCCAGCAGCTTAGAGTACTCTCACAATGAGCAGTTCTTC
TRBJ1-6	NA	TRBD1	TRBV6-5	CASSYSTGNSPLHF	TGTGCCAGCAGTTACTCGACAGGGAACTCACCCCTCCACTTT
TRBJ1-1	few	TRBD1	TRBV5-1	CASRVGQGARSTEAFF	TGCGCCAGCCGGGTGGGACAGGGGGCGCGGAGCACTGAAGCTTTCTTT
TRBJ2-3	many	TRBD1	TRBV11-2	CASSLEWGTGRTDTQYF	TGTGCCAGCAGCTTAGAGTGGGGGACAGGGAGGACAGATACGCAGTATTTT
TRBJ2-1	many	TRBD2	TRBV14	CASSQVWGGSSYNEQFF	TGTGCCAGCAGCCAAGTGTGGGGCGGGAGCTCCTACAATGAGCAGTTCTTC
TRBJ2-3	few	NA	TRBV5-1	CASSLRLVPSPDTQYF	TGCGCCAGCAGCTTGAGACTAGTCCCTTCCCCAGATACGCAGTATTTT
TRBJ1-5	many	NA	TRBV20-1	CSARDQRGGNQPQHF	TGCAGTGCTAGAGATCAAAGGGGCGGGAATCAGCCCCAGCATTTT
TRBJ2-7	NA	TRBD1	TRBV11-1	CASSLPTGASYEQYF	TGTGCCAGCAGCCTACCGACAGGGGCCTCCTACGAGCAGTACTTC
TRBJ1-1	NA	NA	TRBV29-1	CSVQTDRNTEAFF	TGCAGCGTTCAGACGGACCGGAACACTGAAGCTTTCTTT
TRBJ2-5	many	NA	TRBV6-2/TRBV6-3	CASLAGIGETQYF	TGTGCCAGCCTCGCAGGAATCGGGGAGACCCAGTACTTC
TRBJ2-2	many	TRBD1	TRBV28	CASSLYRGNTGELFF	TGTGCCAGCAGTTTATACAGGGGGAACACCGGGGAGCTGTTTTTT
TRBJ2-3	many	NA	TRBV6-2/TRBV6-3	CASSYFSTDTQYF	TGTGCCAGCAGTTATTTCAGCACAGATACGCAGTATTTT
TRBJ1-5	few	NA	TRBV27	CASSLIYGAGQPQHF	TGTGCCAGCAGTTTAATATATGGGGCTGGGCAGCCCCAGCATTTT
TRBJ2-7	many	NA	TRBV27	CATVGRHSYEQYF	TGTGCCACCGTGGGGCGGCACTCCTACGAGCAGTACTTC
TRBJ2-5	NA	TRBD2	TRBV24-1	CATSDNTSGNTQYF	TGTGCCACCAGTGACAATACTAGCGGGAACACCCAGTACTTC
TRBJ2-7	many	NA	TRBV7-2	CASSKGGSGSYEQYF	TGTGCCAGCAGTAAAGGGGGGTCTGGTTCCTACGAGCAGTACTTC
TRBJ1-2	once	TRBD1	TRBV25-1	CASSESRQGAPYGYTF	TGTGCCAGCAGTGAATCCCGACAGGGGGCTCCCTATGGCTACACCTTC
TRBJ2-1	few	NA	TRBV12-3/TRBV12-4	CASSLVLAHNEQFF	TGTGCCAGCAGTTTAGTACTAGCCCACAATGAGCAGTTCTTC
TRBJ2-2	few	NA	TRBV5-1	CASSRDTTGELFF	TGCGCCAGCAGCCGGGACACCACCGGGGAGCTGTTTTTT
TRBJ1-1	many	NA	TRBV10-3	CAISDPQGVNTEAFF	TGTGCCATCAGTGACCCACAGGGAGTGAACACTGAAGCTTTCTTT
TRBJ2-4	many	NA	TRBV2	CASSVEGGLAKNIQYF	TGTGCCAGCAGTGTGGAGGGGGGCCTAGCCAAAAACATTCAGTACTTC
TRBJ2-7	many	TRBD2	TRBV5-1	CASSTAGTSGGEQYF	TGCGCCAGCAGCACCGCCGGGACTAGTGGTGGCGAGCAGTACTTC
TRBJ2-1	few	TRBD1	TRBV19	CASSMQQGYNEQFF	TGTGCCAGTAGTATGCAACAGGGGTACAATGAGCAGTTCTTC
TRBJ2-1	few	TRBD1	TRBV19	CASSQDRGRDNEQFF	TGTGCCAGTAGTCAGGACAGGGGGCGCGACAATGAGCAGTTCTTC
TRBJ2-3	many	TRBD2	TRBV7-6	CASSARLAASTDTQYF	TGTGCCAGCAGCGCCAGACTAGCGGCTAGCACAGATACGCAGTATTTT